The entry that follows covers one TCR beta chain sequence. The antigen is undetermined. The data belong to a study of blood T cells in healthy people across ages. Points from the study as a whole: Higher diversity, along with more naive CD4+ cells, distinguished long-lived donors from aged donors. Unsorted PBMC material precluded a definitive naive versus antigen-experienced comparison. Observed TCR beta diversity showed a strong correlation with the percentage of naive T cells as measured by flow cytometry.

Russia was home to the donors, healthy Caucasian individuals aged about 6 to 90. V was clipped by 8 bases and J by 9 bases; unmatched bases: 8. This CDR3 has 14 residues. Germline assignment: CDR1 MGHDK and CDR2 SYGVNS. A second PCR of about 6 to 12 cycles used a sample-barcoded 5' primer and a J-beta primer mix. One entry per CDR3 protein, called by TCRdb with MiXCR from the 5' RACE reads. The data show more than 1,400,000 distinct CDR3 sequences, 42% seen once. Sequenced material: blood. This chain uses TRBV25-1 with TRBJ1-4; TRBD1 agrees at 11 bases. The origin of this receptor is a woman between 18 and 29 years old in good health. This chain's CDR3 is CASPEGQGGQKLFF. The CDR3, as DNA: TGTGCCAGCCCTGAGGGACAGGGGGGACAAAAACTGTTTTTT.